Shown below are 5 T cell receptor beta chains from a single sample sequenced in a study of cytomegalovirus exposure and HLA in healthy donors. Clones were sequenced by immunoSEQ multiplex PCR, and TCRdb holds only the in-frame ones, with some missing. The data contain roughly 120,000 clones, more than 85% of them singletons. Sequenced material: PBMCs. All receptors derive from a man younger than 35 in good health and CMV-seropositive.

Only one count was recorded for this clone. DNA for the CDR3: TGCGCCAGCAGCCAAGAGTGGAGGGATCGCACTGAAGCTTTCTTT. Translation gives CASSQEWRDRTEAFF. This chain joins TRBV4-1 and TRBJ1-1, with D hard to call. The V end lost 0 bases, the J end lost 4 bases, and 12 bases lay between the germline ends. The CDR3 extends over 15 amino acids. The germline V gene encodes CDR1 MGHRA and CDR2 YSYEKL.

The V and J genes are TRBV5-1 and TRBJ1-3; a weak D match, TRBD1 (6 bases). The CDR3 is 14 residues long. Trimming cost V 5 bases and J 4 bases, with 13 bases left between them. CDR1 is SGHRS and CDR2 is YFSETQ in the germline V gene. CDR3: CASRQGRRGNTIYF. CDR3 DNA sequence: TGCGCCAGCAGACAGGGACGGCGAGGAAACACCATATATTTT.

This clone appeared a single time. The chain links TRBV5-1 to TRBJ1-2, with D possibly being TRBD1 (6 bases). CDR1 is SGHRS, CDR2 YFSETQ, per germline. V lost 3 bases, J lost 6 bases, and 12 bases lay in between. This CDR3 has 13 residues. CDR3 nucleotides: TGCGCCAGCAGCTCGAACCCAGGGGATGGCTACACCTTC. It translates to CASSSNPGDGYTF. The full variable domain, its missing parts supplied by reference TRBV5-1 and TRBJ1-2, is KAGVTQTPRYLIKTRGQQVTLSCSPISGHRSVSWYQQTPGQGLQFLFEYFSETQRNKGNFPGRFSGRQFSNSRSEMNVSTLELGDSALYLCASSSNPGDGYTFGSGTRLTVV.

This clone was recorded once. This chain links TRBV19 with TRBJ1-4, with D possibly matching TRBD1 (5 bases). V was shortened by 3 bases and J by 8 bases, with 16 bases between the two germline ends. This CDR3 has 15 residues. Germline CDR1 is LNHDA and CDR2 is SQIVND (reference sequence). The DNA for the CDR3 is TGTGCCAGTAGTATTGGGGCAGGCAAGGGGGAAAAACTGTTTTTT. Protein product: CASSIGAGKGEKLFF.

The chain has TRBV4-3 and TRBJ1-2, with a tentative D call TRBD1 (6 bases). Germline values: CDR1 LGHNA, CDR2 YSLEER. V was clipped by 4 bases and J by 2 bases, with 11 bases between them. This CDR3 is 14 amino acids long. The CDR3 sequence is CASSRQVENYGYTF. CDR3 nucleotides: TGCGCCAGCAGCCGACAGGTTGAGAACTATGGCTACACCTTC.